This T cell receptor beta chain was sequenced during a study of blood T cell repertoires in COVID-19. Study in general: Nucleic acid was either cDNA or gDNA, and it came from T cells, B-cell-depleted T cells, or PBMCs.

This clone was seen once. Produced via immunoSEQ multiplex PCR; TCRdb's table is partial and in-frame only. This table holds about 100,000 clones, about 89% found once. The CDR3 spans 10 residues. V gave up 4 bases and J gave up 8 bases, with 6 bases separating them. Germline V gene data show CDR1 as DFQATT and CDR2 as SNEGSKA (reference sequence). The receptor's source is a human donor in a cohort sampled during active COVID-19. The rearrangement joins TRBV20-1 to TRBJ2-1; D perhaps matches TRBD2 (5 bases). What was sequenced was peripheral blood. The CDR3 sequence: CSAMEDEQFF. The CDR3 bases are TGCAGTGCTATGGAGGATGAGCAGTTCTTC.